Listed below are T cell receptor beta chains from one sample, sequenced in a study of post-analysis software for immune sequencing data. One entry per CDR3 protein results from TCRdb running MiXCR on the PCR reads. The data show around 710,000 distinct CDR3 sequences, with just over 45% seen just once and roughly 4.9% held by the top ten. The sample was blood. The receptor source for this set is a girl aged 5-17 years with multiple sclerosis. Both conserved end residues are part of each CDR3. D genes are given only for firm matches. Rows give clone size only sometimes, using once, few, many, or a class for an expanded clone.

abundance	v_gene	j_gene	d_gene	CDR3nt	CDR3aa
-	TRBV2	TRBJ2-1	-	TGTGCCAGCGCCCAGATGGGCATGGCCAATGAGCAGTTCTTC	CASAQMGMANEQFF
few	TRBV20-1	TRBJ2-5	-	TGCAGTGCTAGAGATTTGGCAGTCCCAGAGACCCAGTACTTC	CSARDLAVPETQYF
-	TRBV9	TRBJ1-1	-	TGTGCCAGCAGCGTAGAAGGGTACACTGAAGCTTTCTTT	CASSVEGYTEAFF
once	TRBV7-9	TRBJ2-7	-	TGTGCCAGCAGCTTAGCCCCGCTACTGAGCGAGCAGTACTTC	CASSLAPLLSEQYF
-	TRBV10-3	TRBJ2-5	-	TGTGCCATCAGTGAGTCTCTGGAAGTTGCGGAGACCCAGTACTTC	CAISESLEVAETQYF
few	TRBV4-1	TRBJ2-5	TRBD2	TGCGCCAGCAGCCAAGATCACGGAGGGACTAGCGGGAGGGAGACCCAGTACTTC	CASSQDHGGTSGRETQYF
-	TRBV6-5	TRBJ1-5	-	TGTGCCAGCAGTTCCACAGGGACATATAGCAATCAGCCCCAGCATTTT	CASSSTGTYSNQPQHF
-	TRBV3-1	TRBJ2-3	TRBD2	TGTGCCAGCAGCCAAGATAGGGGAAAAACTAGCGGGAGGAAGGCGGATACGCAGTATTTT	CASSQDRGKTSGRKADTQYF
few	TRBV20-1	TRBJ2-7	TRBD2	TGCAGTCTCCAAGCGGGAGACGAGCAGTACTTC	CSLQAGDEQYF
-	TRBV6-5	TRBJ1-5	-	TGTGCCAGCACCACGGGCAATCAGCCCCAGCATTTT	CASTTGNQPQHF
-	TRBV13	TRBJ2-1	-	TGTGCCTGGGGTTACCGGGACCACTACAATGAGCAGTTCTTC	CAWGYRDHYNEQFF
few	TRBV5-4	TRBJ2-7	-	TGTGCCAGCAGCCCAACGTCGTGGGACGAGCAGTACTTC	CASSPTSWDEQYF
once	TRBV30	TRBJ2-4	TRBD1	TGTGCCTGGAGAGATACAGGGGGCACCCACCCCACGAACATTCAGTACTTC	CAWRDTGGTHPTNIQYF
-	TRBV20-1	TRBJ2-1	TRBD2	TGCAGTGCTAGCGGAGTAGCGGGAGGCAATGAGCAGTTCTTC	CSASGVAGGNEQFF
-	TRBV11-2	TRBJ2-7	-	TGTGCCAGCAGCTTAGAACACAGTCGCCCCTACGAGCAGTACTTC	CASSLEHSRPYEQYF
many	TRBV5-1	TRBJ2-5	TRBD2	TGCGCCAGCAGCACGATAGCGGGCATCCAAGAGACCCAGTACTTC	CASSTIAGIQETQYF
-	TRBV6-6	TRBJ1-4	-	TGTGCCAGCAGCTCCCTAACGGATTCAACTAATGAAAAACTGTTTTTT	CASSSLTDSTNEKLFF
-	TRBV15	TRBJ2-6	-	TGTGCCACCACGGATTCTGGGGCCAACGTCCTGACTTTC	CATTDSGANVLTF
-	TRBV20-1	TRBJ1-1	-	TGCAGTGCTAGATCGCCCCTTTTAGAGACTGAAGCTTTCTTT	CSARSPLLETEAFF
-	TRBV9	TRBJ1-1	-	TGTGCCAGCAGCGGAGAGAACACTGAAGCTTTCTTT	CASSGENTEAFF
-	TRBV7-3	TRBJ1-1	-	TGTGCCAGCAGCTTAACGCCCTACACTGAAGCTTTCTTT	CASSLTPYTEAFF
few	TRBV3-1	TRBJ1-1	-	TGTGCCAGCAGCCATTCTACAGATAGGACTGAAGCTTTCTTT	CASSHSTDRTEAFF
-	TRBV12-3/TRBV12-4	TRBJ1-4	-	TGTGCCAGCAGTCCCCAGATTATCTCGGAAAAACTGTTTTTT	CASSPQIISEKLFF
-	TRBV6-2/TRBV6-3	TRBJ2-6	-	TGTGCCAGCAGTTACCTAGGAACTGGGGCCAACGTCCTGACTTTC	CASSYLGTGANVLTF
-	TRBV11-2	TRBJ1-2	-	TGTGCCAGCAGCCCCCGGTCCTCCGCTAACTATGGCTACACCTTC	CASSPRSSANYGYTF
-	TRBV6-2/TRBV6-3	TRBJ2-6	TRBD2	TGTGCCAGCAGTCAGACTAGCGGGAGGACCTCTGGGGCCAACGCCCTGACTTTC	CASSQTSGRTSGANALTF
few	TRBV4-1	TRBJ1-4	-	TGCGCCAGCAGCCAAGTGGAGGGGGGAGGCCATGAAAAACTGTTTTTT	CASSQVEGGGHEKLFF
few	TRBV12-3/TRBV12-4	TRBJ2-7	-	TGTGCCAGCACCCAGGCAGTTTCCTACGAGCAGTACTTC	CASTQAVSYEQYF
-	TRBV29-1	TRBJ2-4	-	TGCAGCGCCGGTGTAGGTCACACCAAAAACATTCAGTACTTC	CSAGVGHTKNIQYF
-	TRBV11-2	TRBJ2-7	-	TGTGCCAGCAGAGGGGCCCTTGACTACGAGCAGTACTTC	CASRGALDYEQYF